A selection of T cell receptor beta chains follows, all from one sample in a study of molecular identifiers for immune sequencing clone quantification. One entry per CDR3 protein, called by TCRdb with MiXCR from the PCR reads. The table includes about 640,000 distinct CDR3 sequences, 20% detected once. Material: naive CD8+ T cells from blood, with Jurkat cell RNA spiked in. These receptors all come from a human donor in good health. Some libraries in this study had Jurkat cell RNA spiked in. Each CDR3 is given with its conserved first and last residue. The order of the fields is V gene, clone size, J gene, CDR3 length, D gene, CDR3 DNA, CDR3 protein. The D gene is left open where the match is weak. Rows may omit the clone size; those that give it use once, few, many or a size class.

TRBV27	-	TRBJ2-7	13	-	TGTGCCAGCAGTTCCGCAGAAACCTACGAGCAGTACTTC	CASSSAETYEQYF
TRBV25-1	few	TRBJ2-6	20	TRBD1	TGTGCCAGCAGTGAGGTACAGGGGGAAGGTCTAAAATATGGGGCCAACGTCCTGACTTTC	CASSEVQGEGLKYGANVLTF
TRBV3-1	-	TRBJ2-7	16	-	TGTGCCAGCAGCCAGTACCGGGACCCAAGATCCTACGAGCAGTACTTC	CASSQYRDPRSYEQYF
TRBV4-3	-	TRBJ1-5	15	-	TGCGCCAGCAGCCAAGATCGAGGGAACAATCAGCCCCAGCATTTT	CASSQDRGNNQPQHF
TRBV19	-	TRBJ2-1	16	TRBD2	TGTGCCAGTACCCCTTGGGCTAGCGGGGAGTACAATGAGCAGTTCTTC	CASTPWASGEYNEQFF
TRBV4-1	many	TRBJ2-7	15	-	TGCGCCAGCAGCCAAGGGCCCCGGACAGCTCGCGAGCAGTACTTC	CASSQGPRTAREQYF
TRBV12-3/TRBV12-4	few	TRBJ1-1	16	-	TGTGCCAGCAGTTTTAAGATCTGGGGAAAAGGCACTGAAGCTTTCTTT	CASSFKIWGKGTEAFF
TRBV6-5	many	TRBJ1-1	15	-	TGTGCCAGCAGTTACCTCATTGGGGGTGACACTGAAGCTTTCTTT	CASSYLIGGDTEAFF
TRBV27	many	TRBJ1-5	13	-	TGTGCCAGCAGAGAGACAGTGGTCCAGCCCCAGCATTTT	CASRETVVQPQHF
TRBV30	many	TRBJ2-3	15	TRBD2	TGTGCCTGGACCTATGAAGCGGGGCGCACAGATACGCAGTATTTT	CAWTYEAGRTDTQYF
TRBV10-2	few	TRBJ1-2	14	-	TGCGCCAGCAAGTCTGCGGGCACAACAGACCCCTACACCTTC	CASKSAGTTDPYTF
TRBV6-1	many	TRBJ2-7	14	-	TGTGCCAGCAGCCCGGGGCGGGGTAGGGACGAGCAGTACTTC	CASSPGRGRDEQYF
TRBV4-3	-	TRBJ1-6	14	TRBD1	TGCGCCAGCAGCCGCGGACAGGTTCATTCACCCCTCCACTTT	CASSRGQVHSPLHF
TRBV13	many	TRBJ2-6	17	-	TGTGCCAGCAGCTTATTTACGGGGAGCTCTGGGGCCAACGTCCTGACTTTC	CASSLFTGSSGANVLTF
TRBV6-6	many	TRBJ2-3	16	TRBD2	TGTGCCAGCAGTTACCCCGGACTAGCGGACACAGATACGCAGTATTTT	CASSYPGLADTDTQYF
TRBV4-2	few	TRBJ2-7	15	-	TGTGCCAGCAGCATAACCGGGACATCGGACTACGAGCAGTACTTC	CASSITGTSDYEQYF
TRBV13	many	TRBJ1-1	11	-	TGTGCCAGCAGCCTCGACAGAGAAGCTTTCTTT	CASSLDREAFF
TRBV12-3/TRBV12-4	few	TRBJ2-7	13	-	TGTGCCAGCAGTTTCGGGGCTTCTCACGAGCAGTACTTC	CASSFGASHEQYF
TRBV11-3	-	TRBJ1-1	20	-	TGTGCCAGCAGCCGTAGGTGCCCGGGGCGGAGAAGGGGACCGAACACTGAAGCTTTCTTT	CASSRRCPGRRRGPNTEAFF
TRBV7-9	few	TRBJ2-7	12	-	TGTGCCAGCAGCTTAGACTATGACGAGCAGTACTTC	CASSLDYDEQYF
TRBV24-1	few	TRBJ2-1	16	TRBD2	TGTGCCACCAGTGATTTCAGGACTAGTCCCTACAATGAGCAGTTCTTC	CATSDFRTSPYNEQFF
TRBV7-2	few	TRBJ2-7	15	-	TGTGCCAGCAGCTTAGGGAGATTCATCACCTACGAGCAGTACTTC	CASSLGRFITYEQYF
TRBV6-2/TRBV6-3	many	TRBJ2-5	18	TRBD2	TGTGCCAGCAAAAGCGGGACTAGCGGGAGTACATGGGTAGAGACCCAGTACTTC	CASKSGTSGSTWVETQYF
TRBV27	-	TRBJ2-7	16	TRBD1	TGTGCCAGCAGTCCATCCGGGACAGGGGGAAGGAACGAGCAGTACTTC	CASSPSGTGGRNEQYF
TRBV12-3/TRBV12-4	many	TRBJ2-7	15	-	TGTGCCAGCACCCGATTTGGGACGAAAACCTACGAGCAGTACTTC	CASTRFGTKTYEQYF
TRBV7-2	many	TRBJ2-3	15	TRBD1	TGTGCCAGCAGCCTAGAACAGGGGTCGGCAGATACGCAGTATTTT	CASSLEQGSADTQYF
TRBV5-4	-	TRBJ1-3	13	-	TGTGCCAGCAGCTTTCAGGGAGGAAACACCATATATTTT	CASSFQGGNTIYF
TRBV20-1	many	TRBJ2-2	15	-	TGCAGTGCTAGAGAATTTTACACCAACACCGGGGAGCTGTTTTTT	CSAREFYTNTGELFF
TRBV6-5	few	TRBJ1-1	13	-	TGTGCCAGCAGTTATGTTGCGAACACTGAAGCTTTCTTT	CASSYVANTEAFF
TRBV5-6	-	TRBJ2-7	14	-	TGTGCCAGCAGCTTCCCCAGGGGATCGTACGAGCAGTACTTC	CASSFPRGSYEQYF
TRBV5-6	many	TRBJ2-7	14	TRBD1	TGTGCCAGCTCTGGACGGGACAGGTCCTACGAGCAGTACTTC	CASSGRDRSYEQYF
TRBV7-9	-	TRBJ2-1	15	-	TGTGCCAGCAGCCCAGCCGAACAGGGATACAATGAGCAGTTCTTC	CASSPAEQGYNEQFF
TRBV19	-	TRBJ2-7	13	-	TGTGCCAGTAGTAGGGACCAGACCTACGAGCAGTACTTC	CASSRDQTYEQYF
TRBV3-1	few	TRBJ2-5	15	-	TGTGCCAGCAGCCAGGATATTTACTGGGGGGAGACCCAGTACTTC	CASSQDIYWGETQYF
TRBV20-1	many	TRBJ2-7	14	-	TGCAGTGCTAGAGACCGGGACGGAGCCTACGAGCAGTACTTC	CSARDRDGAYEQYF
TRBV27	-	TRBJ1-5	13	TRBD1	TGTGCCAGCAGTTTAAGGGGGCCGCAGCCCCAGCATTTT	CASSLRGPQPQHF
TRBV11-2	many	TRBJ1-4	12	-	TGTGCCAGCAGCTTCACAGGGGAAAAACTGTTTTTT	CASSFTGEKLFF